A selection of T cell receptor beta chains follows, all from one sample in a study of shared clonotypes between healthy human individuals. TCRdb's table, derived via immunoSEQ multiplex PCR, lists solely in-frame clones and lacks some. The sample lists about 380,000 clones, around 96% occurring once. The sequencing sample was made of memory CD8+ T cells sorted from blood. The receptors were sampled from a man aged 25 to 45 in good health. CDR3s include the opening cysteine and the closing phenylalanine or tryptophan. A D gene is named only where the DNA matches it firmly. Not all rows give a size; the values are once, few, many and, for expanded clones, a class.

>.|.|TRBJ1-1|12|TRBV9
TGTGCCAGCAAGGGAGATTCCACTGAAGCTTTCTTT
CASKGDSTEAFF
>TRBD2|.|TRBJ2-7|15|TRBV4-1
TGCGCCAGCAGCCAATTAGCGGGGGGATCCTACGAGCAGTACTTC
CASSQLAGGSYEQYF
>.|.|TRBJ1-3|14|TRBV5-1
TGCGCCAGCAGCGTAACAGGGACTGGAAACACCATATATTTT
CASSVTGTGNTIYF
>TRBD2|.|TRBJ2-3|15|TRBV10-1
TGCGCCAGCAGCTACGGACTAGCGAGCACAGATACGCAGTATTTT
CASSYGLASTDTQYF
>.|.|TRBJ2-1|15|TRBV10-2
TGCGCCAGCAGGAGTGTACTAGGTATCGGCGGTGAGCAGTTCTTC
CASRSVLGIGGEQFF
>TRBD2|once|TRBJ2-7|11|TRBV20-1
TGCAGTGCTCGGGGGGCCTACGAGCAGTACTTC
CSARGAYEQYF
>TRBD1|few|TRBJ1-5|13|TRBV19
TGTGCCAGTAGCGACAGGGGCAATCAGCCCCAGCATTTT
CASSDRGNQPQHF
>TRBD1|.|TRBJ2-7|16|TRBV6-1
TGTGCCAGCAGTGAATGGGGCAGGGGGTACTCCTACGAGCAGTACTTC
CASSEWGRGYSYEQYF
>TRBD1|few|TRBJ2-7|13|TRBV19
TGTGCCACCTCCCCGGCCTGGGACAGCGAGCAGTACTTC
CATSPAWDSEQYF
>.|.|TRBJ2-3|17|TRBV11-1
TGTGCCAGCAGCTTAGCGGCCAGTAAGGCTAGCACAGATACGCAGTATTTT
CASSLAASKASTDTQYF
>.|.|TRBJ2-7|12|TRBV12-5
TGTGCTAGTGGTGACAGCTCCTACGAGCAGTACTTC
CASGDSSYEQYF
>TRBD2|.|TRBJ2-3|15|TRBV2
TGTGCCAGCCGGCGGAGCGGGGTGCTCACAGATACGCAGTATTTT
CASRRSGVLTDTQYF
>.|.|TRBJ2-3|13|TRBV7-9
TGTGCCAGCGGGTGGGAGGTCGGGGATACGCAGTATTTT
CASGWEVGDTQYF
>TRBD1|.|TRBJ2-1|14|TRBV28
TGTGCTTCACAAGGGGGCCCTGGCTACAATGAGCAGTTCTTC
CASQGGPGYNEQFF
>.|.|TRBJ2-6|14|TRBV7-9
TGTGCCAGCAGCTGGACCTCTGGGGCCAACGTCCTGACTTTC
CASSWTSGANVLTF
>.|.|TRBJ2-7|15|TRBV27
TGTGCCAGCAGTTTTCCGTCTACCGGATCCTACGAGCAGTACTTC
CASSFPSTGSYEQYF
>TRBD2|.|TRBJ2-7|14|TRBV27
TGTGCCAGCAGTTTGCTAGCGGGAACCTACGAGCAGTACTTC
CASSLLAGTYEQYF
>.|.|TRBJ2-3|14|TRBV23-1
TGCGCCAGCACCCCCGGGGATAGGACAGATACGCAGTATTTT
CASTPGDRTDTQYF
>TRBD1|.|TRBJ1-1|14|TRBV11-3
TGTGCCAGCAGCCCGGACAGGGGGCGAACTGAAGCTTTCTTT
CASSPDRGRTEAFF
>TRBD1|.|TRBJ1-5|13|TRBV27
TGTGCCAGCAGTGGACAGGGGGCGCCCCCCCAGCATTTT
CASSGQGAPPQHF
>TRBD1|.|TRBJ2-3|15|TRBV5-1
TGCGCCAGCAGCGATGGGGACAGGCCACCAGATACGCAGTATTTT
CASSDGDRPPDTQYF
>.|.|TRBJ1-1|17|TRBV7-9
TGTGCCAGCAGCTTTTTGGTGGCAGGAGATCTGAACACTGAAGCTTTCTTT
CASSFLVAGDLNTEAFF
>.|.|TRBJ2-7|12|TRBV5-8
TGTGCCAGCAGCTTGGCCAACTACGAGCAGTACTTC
CASSLANYEQYF
>.|.|TRBJ2-2|11|TRBV10-2
TGCGCCAGCAGGACAATAGGGGAGCTGTTTTTT
CASRTIGELFF
>TRBD1|.|TRBJ2-7|15|TRBV25-1
TGTGCCAGCAGTTTCTCCGGGACAGGGTTTTACGAGCAGTACTTC
CASSFSGTGFYEQYF
>.|.|TRBJ1-3|15|TRBV18
TGTGCCAGCTCATCCGGCAGGGTCGCGGGAAACACCATATATTTT
CASSSGRVAGNTIYF
>.|.|TRBJ2-1|18|TRBV6-9
TGTGCCAGCAGTTATTCGAATGATGCGCGGACAACCTACAATGAGCAGTTCTTC
CASSYSNDARTTYNEQFF
>TRBD1|.|TRBJ1-1|16|TRBV5-1
TGCGCCAGCAGCTTGGCGTGGACAGGAGCCAACACTGAAGCTTTCTTT
CASSLAWTGANTEAFF
>.|.|TRBJ2-1|13|TRBV15
TGTGCCACCAGCAGAGATTTAGCGAATGAGCAGTTCTTC
CATSRDLANEQFF
>TRBD2|.|TRBJ2-7|15|TRBV27
TGTGCCAGTAGATCCGGGGGGACTCCCTTGGGGGAGCAGTACTTC
CASRSGGTPLGEQYF
>.|once|TRBJ2-5|13|TRBV7-3
TGTGCCAGCAGCTTATCCCCTACCGGAAACCAGTACTTC
CASSLSPTGNQYF
>.|.|TRBJ2-7|15|TRBV18
TGTGCCAGCTCACCAAGGGCAGTGTCTCGGAACGAGCAGTACTTC
CASSPRAVSRNEQYF
>.|.|TRBJ2-2|13|TRBV5-1
TGCGCCAGCAGCCCGCCAAACACCGGGGAGCTGTTTTTT
CASSPPNTGELFF
>.|.|TRBJ1-4|15|TRBV28
TGTGCCAGCAGTTTCCAGGGAGGGGTAAATGAAAAACTGTTTTTT
CASSFQGGVNEKLFF
>TRBD2|.|TRBJ2-1|12|TRBV4-1
TGCGCCAGCGGGACTAGTTACAATGAGCAGTTCTTC
CASGTSYNEQFF
>TRBD2|.|TRBJ2-5|17|TRBV5-3
TGTGCCAGAAGCTCCCCCGCCCTAGCGGGAGGAGGAGAGACCCAGTACTTC
CARSSPALAGGGETQYF
>.|once|TRBJ1-1|14|TRBV28
TGTGCCAGCAGTCCACAGCCTAGGAACACTGAAGCTTTCTTT
CASSPQPRNTEAFF
>.|.|TRBJ2-7|14|TRBV5-4
TGTGCCAGCAGCTTGGCGGGGGGCGGCTACGAGCAGTACTTC
CASSLAGGGYEQYF
>.|.|TRBJ1-5|12|TRBV28
TGTGCCAGCACCTTGGGGGGATATCCCCAGCATTTT
CASTLGGYPQHF
>.|.|TRBJ2-5|13|TRBV7-6
TGTGCCAGCAGCTTCGGGACGCAAGAGACCCAGTACTTC
CASSFGTQETQYF